This T cell receptor (beta chain) originates from a study of blood T cell repertoires in COVID-19. Study-wide background: The origin of the acute and convalescent COVID-19 samples was the United States, Italy and Spain. T cells, B-cell-depleted T cells, or PBMCs supplied cDNA or gDNA.

Source study methods: Nucleated cell number was recorded as an estimate derived from reference gene primer amplification. The data were produced by immunoSEQ multiplex PCR, yet TCRdb's version contains in-frame clones alone and is incomplete. D and trimming come from the DNA, and the V and J calls and clone size come from that table. This table has some 50,000 clones, 83% appearing once. The V gene lost 3 bases and the J gene lost 10 bases, with 6 bases spanning the gap. The CDR3 covers 11 residues. Germline V lookup: CDR1 KGHSH, CDR2 LQKENI. The receptor's source is a woman at least 80 years old with acute or convalescent COVID-19. The sample taken for sequencing was peripheral blood. This chain connects TRBV18 to TRBJ2-2; D is unresolved. The CDR3 region has the DNA TGTGCCAGCTCACCGGCAACGGAGCTGTTTTTT. This gives the protein CASSPATELFF.